The sequence of this TCR beta chain was determined in a study of cytomegalovirus exposure and HLA in healthy donors. This PCR relied on a set of 60 Vbeta primers and 13 Jbeta primers. The table came from immunoSEQ multiplex PCR; TCRdb's copy has only in-frame clones and leaves some out. The sample yields around 200,000 clones, 80% seen once. This CDR3 region has 15 residues. Trimming shortened V by 11 bases and J by 5 bases, and 21 bases separated the two germline ends. Germline values: CDR1 ENHRY, CDR2 SYGVKD. The chain carries TRBV10-3 and TRBJ2-2; the D gene is possibly TRBD2 (5 bases). The clonotype comes from a boy aged 5-17 years in good health and CMV-seronegative. The sequenced sample was PBMCs. The CDR3 here is CASTGSSAGTGELFF. CDR3 nucleotides: TGTGCCTCAACGGGTAGTAGCGCTGGGACCGGGGAGCTGTTTTTT.